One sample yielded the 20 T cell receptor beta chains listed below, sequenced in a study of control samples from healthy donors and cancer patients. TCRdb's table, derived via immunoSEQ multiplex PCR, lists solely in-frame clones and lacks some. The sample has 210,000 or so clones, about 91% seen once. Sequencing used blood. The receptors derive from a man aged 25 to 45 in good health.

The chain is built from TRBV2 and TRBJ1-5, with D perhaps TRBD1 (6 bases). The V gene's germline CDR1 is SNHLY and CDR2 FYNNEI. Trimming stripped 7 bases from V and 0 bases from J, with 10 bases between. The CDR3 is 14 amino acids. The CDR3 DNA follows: TGTGCCAGCACCACAGGGAATAGCAATCAGCCCCAGCATTTT. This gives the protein CASTTGNSNQPQHF.

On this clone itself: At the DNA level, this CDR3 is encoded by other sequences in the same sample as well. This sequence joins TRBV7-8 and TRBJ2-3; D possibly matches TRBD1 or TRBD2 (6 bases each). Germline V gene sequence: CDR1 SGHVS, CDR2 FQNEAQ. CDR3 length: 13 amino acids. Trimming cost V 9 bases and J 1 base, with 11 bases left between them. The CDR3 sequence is CASTGGRTDTQYF. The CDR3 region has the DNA TGTGCCAGTACCGGGGGCCGCACAGATACGCAGTATTTT.

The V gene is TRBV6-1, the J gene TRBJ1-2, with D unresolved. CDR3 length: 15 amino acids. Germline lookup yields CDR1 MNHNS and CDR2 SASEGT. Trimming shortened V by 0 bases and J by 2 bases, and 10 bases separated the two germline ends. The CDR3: CASSEAGAQNYGYTF. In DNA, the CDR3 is TGTGCCAGCAGTGAAGCCGGAGCTCAGAACTATGGCTACACCTTC.

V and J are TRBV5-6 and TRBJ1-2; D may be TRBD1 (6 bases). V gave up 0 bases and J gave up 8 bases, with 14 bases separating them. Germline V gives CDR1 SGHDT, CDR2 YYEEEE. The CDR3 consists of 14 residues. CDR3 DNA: TGTGCCAGCAGCTTGGAGACAGGACGAGGAGGCTACACCTTC. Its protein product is CASSLETGRGGYTF.

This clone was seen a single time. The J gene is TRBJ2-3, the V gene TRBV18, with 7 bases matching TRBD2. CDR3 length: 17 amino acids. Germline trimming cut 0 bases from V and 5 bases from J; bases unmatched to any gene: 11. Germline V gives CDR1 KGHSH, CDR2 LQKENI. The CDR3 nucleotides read TGTGCCAGCTCACCACCCTCTAGCGGAGCGGAGGGAGATACGCAGTATTTT. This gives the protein CASSPPSSGAEGDTQYF. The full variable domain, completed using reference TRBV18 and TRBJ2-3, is NAGVMQNPRHLVRRRGQEARLRCSPMKGHSHVYWYRQLPEEGLKFMVYLQKENIIDESGMPKERFSAEFPKEGPSILRIQQVVRGDSAAYFCASSPPSSGAEGDTQYFGPGTRLTVL.

The CDR3 is CASSLSSLETQYF. The CDR3 bases are TGCGCCAGCAGCCTCAGTAGTTTAGAGACCCAGTACTTC. The rearrangement links TRBV5-1 to TRBJ2-5; D is ambiguous. This CDR3 is built from 13 residues. The V end was cut by 4 bases, the J end by 4 bases, with 11 bases between. CDR1 SGHRS and CDR2 YFSETQ come from the germline V gene.

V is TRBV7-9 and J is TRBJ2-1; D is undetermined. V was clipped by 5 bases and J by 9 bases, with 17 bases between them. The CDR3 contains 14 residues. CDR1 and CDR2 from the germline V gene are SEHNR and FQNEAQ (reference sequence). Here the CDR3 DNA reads TGTGCCAGCAGCCTCCCGATCCTGCGCCCTGAGCAGTTCTTC. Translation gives CASSLPILRPEQFF.

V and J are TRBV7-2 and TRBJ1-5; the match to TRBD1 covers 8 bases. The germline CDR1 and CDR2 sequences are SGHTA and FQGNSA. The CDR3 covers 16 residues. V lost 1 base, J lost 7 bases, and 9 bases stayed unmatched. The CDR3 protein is CASSLGTGSVNQPQHF. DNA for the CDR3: TGTGCCAGCAGCTTAGGGACAGGGTCAGTGAACCAGCCCCAGCATTTT.

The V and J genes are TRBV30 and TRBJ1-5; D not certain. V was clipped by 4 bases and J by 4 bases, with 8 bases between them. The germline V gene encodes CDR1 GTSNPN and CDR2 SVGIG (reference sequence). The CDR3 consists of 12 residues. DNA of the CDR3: TGTGCCTGGAACGACGGTAATCAGCCCCAGCATTTT. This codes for CAWNDGNQPQHF.

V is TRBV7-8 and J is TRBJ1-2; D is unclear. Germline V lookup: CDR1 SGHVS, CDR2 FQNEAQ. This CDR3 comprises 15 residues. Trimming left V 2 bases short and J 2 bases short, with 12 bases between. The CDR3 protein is CASSLQPGPNYGYTF. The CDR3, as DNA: TGTGCCAGCAGCTTACAGCCGGGTCCCAACTATGGCTACACCTTC.

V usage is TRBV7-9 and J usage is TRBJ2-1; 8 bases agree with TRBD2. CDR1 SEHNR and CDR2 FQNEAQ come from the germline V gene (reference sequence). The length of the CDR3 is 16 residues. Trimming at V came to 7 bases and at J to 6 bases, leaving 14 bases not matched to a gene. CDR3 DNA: TGTGCCAGCACCAGGTCTCGGGGGGGCCGGGCCAATGAGCAGTTCTTC. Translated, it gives CASTRSRGGRANEQFF.

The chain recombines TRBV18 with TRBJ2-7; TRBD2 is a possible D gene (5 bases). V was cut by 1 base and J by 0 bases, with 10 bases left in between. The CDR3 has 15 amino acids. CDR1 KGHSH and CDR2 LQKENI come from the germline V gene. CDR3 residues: CASSPRTSSSYEQYF. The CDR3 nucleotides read TGTGCCAGCTCACCACGGACTTCCAGCTCCTACGAGCAGTACTTC.

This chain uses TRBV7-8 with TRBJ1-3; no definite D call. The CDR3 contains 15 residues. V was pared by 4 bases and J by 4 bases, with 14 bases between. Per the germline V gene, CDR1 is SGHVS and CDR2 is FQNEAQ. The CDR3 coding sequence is TGTGCCAGCAGCTGGACCAGTGTGGAAGGAAACACCATATATTTT. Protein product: CASSWTSVEGNTIYF.

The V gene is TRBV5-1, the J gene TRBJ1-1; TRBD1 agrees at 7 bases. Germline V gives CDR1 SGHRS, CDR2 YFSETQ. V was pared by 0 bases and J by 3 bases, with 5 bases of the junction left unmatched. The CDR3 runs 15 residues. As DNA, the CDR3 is TGCGCCAGCAGCTTGGGGCAGGGGGAGTACACTGAAGCTTTCTTT. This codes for CASSLGQGEYTEAFF.

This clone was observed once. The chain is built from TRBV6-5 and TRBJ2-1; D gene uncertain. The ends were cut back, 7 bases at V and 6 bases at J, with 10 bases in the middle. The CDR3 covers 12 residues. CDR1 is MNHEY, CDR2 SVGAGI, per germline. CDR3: CASTLIGNEQFF. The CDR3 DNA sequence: TGTGCCAGCACCCTGATTGGCAATGAGCAGTTCTTC.

The DNA for the CDR3 is TGTGCCAGCAGCAAAGGGTGTAGCGGGGGGGCCTCTATTTGGGCCAAAAACATTCAGTACTTC. Translating gives CASSKGCSGGASIWAKNIQYF. This rearrangement joins TRBV21-1 to TRBJ2-4; TRBD2 is the table's D call, not checked against the DNA. TRBV21-1 is designated a pseudogene. The CDR3 has 21 amino acids.

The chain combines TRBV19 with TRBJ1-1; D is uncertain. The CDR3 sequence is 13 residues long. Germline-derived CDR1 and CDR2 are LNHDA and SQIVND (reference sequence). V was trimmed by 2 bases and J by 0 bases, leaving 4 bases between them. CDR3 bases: TGTGCCAGTAGTATATCCGTGAACACTGAAGCTTTCTTT. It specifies CASSISVNTEAFF.

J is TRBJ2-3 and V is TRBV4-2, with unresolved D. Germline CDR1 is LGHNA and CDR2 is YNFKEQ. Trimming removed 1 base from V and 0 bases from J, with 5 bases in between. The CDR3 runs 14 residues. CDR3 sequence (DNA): TGTGCCAGCAGCCAAGCTGACAGCACAGATACGCAGTATTTT. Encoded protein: CASSQADSTDTQYF.

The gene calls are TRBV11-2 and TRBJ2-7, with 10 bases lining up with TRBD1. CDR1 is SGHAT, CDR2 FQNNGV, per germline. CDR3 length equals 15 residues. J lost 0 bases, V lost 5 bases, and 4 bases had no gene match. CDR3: CASSPRDRGSYEQYF. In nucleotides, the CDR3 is TGTGCCAGCAGCCCCCGGGACAGGGGCTCCTACGAGCAGTACTTC. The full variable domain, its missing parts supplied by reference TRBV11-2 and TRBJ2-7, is EAGVAQSPRYKIIEKRQSVAFWCNPISGHATLYWYQQILGQGPKLLIQFQNNGVVDDSQLPKDRFSAERLKGVDSTLKIQPAKLEDSAVYLCASSPRDRGSYEQYFGPGTRLTVT.

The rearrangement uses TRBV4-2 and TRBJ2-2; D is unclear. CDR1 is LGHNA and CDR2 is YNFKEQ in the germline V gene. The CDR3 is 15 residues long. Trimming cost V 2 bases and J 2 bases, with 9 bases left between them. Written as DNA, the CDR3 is TGTGCCAGCAGCCAACGAGAACTTAACACCGGGGAGCTGTTTTTT. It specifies CASSQRELNTGELFF.